The clone carrying this T cell receptor (beta chain) turned up a few times. Enrollees, about 18 to 89 years old, lived in approximately 24 US areas. Clinical history as reported by participants underpinned cohort assignment. With 3 bases clipped from V and 5 bases from J, the junction kept 1 base outside the gene matches. Germline V gene lookup returns CDR1 SGDLS and CDR2 YYNGEE. The CDR3 extends over 15 amino acids. Assay: immunoSEQ multiplex PCR; the TCRdb copy retains only in-frame clones and omits some. The top ten clones hold approximately 1.3% of a sample with approximately 200,000 clones, roughly 80% of them seen once. The data are from a study of blood T cell repertoires in COVID-19. Overall study: Specimens from acute and convalescent COVID-19 originated in the United States, Italy and Spain.

This chain uses TRBV9 with TRBJ2-1; TRBD2 matches 14 bases. This sequence originates from a woman aged 40-49 years with acute COVID-19. The material sequenced was PBMCs or T cells enriched from blood (not recorded which). In DNA, the CDR3 is TGTGCCAGCAGCGAGGGACTAGCGGGAGACAATGAGCAGTTCTTC. Protein: CASSEGLAGDNEQFF.